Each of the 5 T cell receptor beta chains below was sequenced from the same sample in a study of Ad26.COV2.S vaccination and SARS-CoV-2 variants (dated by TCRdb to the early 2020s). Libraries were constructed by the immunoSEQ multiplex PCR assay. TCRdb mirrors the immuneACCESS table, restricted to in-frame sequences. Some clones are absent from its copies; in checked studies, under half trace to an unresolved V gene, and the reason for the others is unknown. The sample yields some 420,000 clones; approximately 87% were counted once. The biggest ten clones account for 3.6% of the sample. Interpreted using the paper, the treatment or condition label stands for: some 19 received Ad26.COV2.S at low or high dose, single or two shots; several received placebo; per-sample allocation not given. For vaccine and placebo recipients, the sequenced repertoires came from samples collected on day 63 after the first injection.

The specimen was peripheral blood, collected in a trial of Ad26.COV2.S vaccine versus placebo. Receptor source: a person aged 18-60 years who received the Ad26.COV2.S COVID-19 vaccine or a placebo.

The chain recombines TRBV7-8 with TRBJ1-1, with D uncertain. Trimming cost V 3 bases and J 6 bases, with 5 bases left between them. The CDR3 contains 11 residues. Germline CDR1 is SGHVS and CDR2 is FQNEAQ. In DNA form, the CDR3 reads TGTGCCAGCAGCTTTTCTTCTGAAGCTTTCTTT. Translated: CASSFSSEAFF. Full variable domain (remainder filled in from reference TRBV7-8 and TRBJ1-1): GAGVSQSPRYKVAKRGQDVALRCDPISGHVSLFWYQQALGQGPEFLTYFQNEAQLDKSGLPSDRFFAERPEGSVSTLKIQRTQQEDSAVYLCASSFSSEAFFGQGTRLTVV.

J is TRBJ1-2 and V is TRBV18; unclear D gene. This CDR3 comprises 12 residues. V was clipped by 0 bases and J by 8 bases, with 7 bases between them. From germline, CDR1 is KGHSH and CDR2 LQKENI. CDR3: CASSPPAGGYTF. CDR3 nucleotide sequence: TGTGCCAGCTCACCACCGGCGGGCGGCTACACCTTC.

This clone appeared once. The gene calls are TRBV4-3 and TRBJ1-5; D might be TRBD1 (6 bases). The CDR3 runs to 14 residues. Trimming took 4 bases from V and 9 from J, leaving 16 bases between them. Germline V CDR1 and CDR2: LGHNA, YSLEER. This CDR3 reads CASSRGDNSGPQHF. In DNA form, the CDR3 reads TGCGCCAGCAGCCGAGGGGACAACTCGGGGCCCCAGCATTTT.

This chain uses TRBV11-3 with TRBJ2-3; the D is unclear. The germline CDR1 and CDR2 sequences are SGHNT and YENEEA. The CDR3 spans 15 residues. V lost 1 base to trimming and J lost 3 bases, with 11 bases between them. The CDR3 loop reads CASSLGGLVTDTQYF. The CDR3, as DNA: TGTGCCAGCAGCTTAGGGGGTTTGGTAACAGATACGCAGTATTTT.

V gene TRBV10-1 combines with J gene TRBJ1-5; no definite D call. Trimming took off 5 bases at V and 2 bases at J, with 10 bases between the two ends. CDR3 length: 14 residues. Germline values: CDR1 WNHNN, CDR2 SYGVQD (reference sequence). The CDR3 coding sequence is TGCGCCAGCAGTAAGGGCCGGGGCAATCAGCCCCAGCATTTT. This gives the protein CASSKGRGNQPQHF.